The TCR beta chain described here comes from a study of cytomegalovirus exposure and HLA in healthy donors. Study at large: About 85 million unique TCRs from HLA-typed donors were held in an early release of data.

CDR3 length: 16 amino acids. The V and J ends lost 1 base and 2 bases, in that order; junction bases with no gene match: 8. Germline V gives CDR1 SGHAT, CDR2 FQNNGV. Both 60 Vbeta primers and 13 Jbeta primers went into the PCR. Assay: immunoSEQ multiplex PCR; the TCRdb copy retains only in-frame clones and omits some. Found here are 150,000 or so clones; the top ten clones hold 1.6%. Sequencing used PBMCs. The chain has TRBV11-2 and TRBJ2-7; 7 positions match TRBD1. The TCR originated in a woman aged 45-65 years in good health and CMV-seronegative. CDR3 DNA sequence: TGTGCCAGCAGCTTAGCCGACAGGGAGTCTGCCTACGAGCAGTACTTC. The encoded protein is CASSLADRESAYEQYF. The variable domain in full, completed from reference TRBV11-2 and TRBJ2-7, reads EAGVAQSPRYKIIEKRQSVAFWCNPISGHATLYWYQQILGQGPKLLIQFQNNGVVDDSQLPKDRFSAERLKGVDSTLKIQPAKLEDSAVYLCASSLADRESAYEQYFGPGTRLTVT.